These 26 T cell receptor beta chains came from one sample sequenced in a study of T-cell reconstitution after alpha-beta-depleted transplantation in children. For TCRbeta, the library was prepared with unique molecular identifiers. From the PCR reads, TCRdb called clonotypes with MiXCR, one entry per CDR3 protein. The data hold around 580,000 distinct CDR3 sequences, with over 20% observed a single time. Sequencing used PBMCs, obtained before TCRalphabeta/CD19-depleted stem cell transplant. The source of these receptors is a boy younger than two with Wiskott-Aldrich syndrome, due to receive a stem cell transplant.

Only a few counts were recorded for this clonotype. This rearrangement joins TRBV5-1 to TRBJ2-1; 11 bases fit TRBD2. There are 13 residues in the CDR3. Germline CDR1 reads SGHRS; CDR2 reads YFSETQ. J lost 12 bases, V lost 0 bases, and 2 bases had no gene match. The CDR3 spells CASSLEGTSGQFF. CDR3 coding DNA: TGCGCCAGCAGCTTGGAAGGGACTAGCGGGCAGTTCTTC.

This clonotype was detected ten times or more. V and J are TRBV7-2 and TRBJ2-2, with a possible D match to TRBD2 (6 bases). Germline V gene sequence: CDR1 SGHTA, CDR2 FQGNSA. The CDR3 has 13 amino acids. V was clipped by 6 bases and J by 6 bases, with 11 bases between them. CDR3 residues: CASRRAGPGELFF. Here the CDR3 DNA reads TGTGCCAGCAGGAGGGCGGGACCCGGGGAGCTGTTTTTT. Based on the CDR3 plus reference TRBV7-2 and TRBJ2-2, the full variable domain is GAGVSQSPSNKVTEKGKDVELRCDPISGHTALYWYRQSLGQGLEFLIYFQGNSAPDKSGLPSDRFSAERTGGSVSTLTIQRTQQEDSAVYLCASRRAGPGELFFGEGSRLTVL.

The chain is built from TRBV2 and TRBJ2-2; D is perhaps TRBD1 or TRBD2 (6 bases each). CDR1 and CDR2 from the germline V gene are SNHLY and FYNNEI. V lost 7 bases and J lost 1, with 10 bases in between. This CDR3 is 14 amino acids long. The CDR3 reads CASTGAGNTGELFF. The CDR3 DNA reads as TGTGCCAGCACGGGGGCGGGGAACACCGGGGAGCTGTTTTTT.

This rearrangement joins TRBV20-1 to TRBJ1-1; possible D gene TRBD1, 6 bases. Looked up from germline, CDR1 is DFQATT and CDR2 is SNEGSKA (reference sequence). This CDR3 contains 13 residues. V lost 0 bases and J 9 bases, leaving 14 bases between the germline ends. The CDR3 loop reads CSARDSGWGQAFF. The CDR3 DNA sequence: TGCAGTGCTAGAGATTCAGGGTGGGGGCAAGCTTTCTTT.

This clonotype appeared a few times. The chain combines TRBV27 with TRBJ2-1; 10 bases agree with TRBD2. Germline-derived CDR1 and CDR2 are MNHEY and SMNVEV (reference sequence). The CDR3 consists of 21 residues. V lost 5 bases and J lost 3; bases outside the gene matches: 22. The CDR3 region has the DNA TGTGCCAGCAGTCGCCACGGGATTTCTCTTCTAGCGGGAGAGGTCTACAATGAGCAGTTCTTC. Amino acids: CASSRHGISLLAGEVYNEQFF.

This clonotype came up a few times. DNA of the CDR3: TGTGCCAGCAGTTTAGGGGTAGCGGGAGGACTGGAGACCCAGTACTTC. Translating it yields CASSLGVAGGLETQYF. The chain links TRBV12-3 or TRBV12-4 to TRBJ2-5, with 10 bases identical to TRBD2. This CDR3 spans 16 amino acids. Trimming removed 1 base from V and 5 bases from J; junction bases left unmatched: 7.

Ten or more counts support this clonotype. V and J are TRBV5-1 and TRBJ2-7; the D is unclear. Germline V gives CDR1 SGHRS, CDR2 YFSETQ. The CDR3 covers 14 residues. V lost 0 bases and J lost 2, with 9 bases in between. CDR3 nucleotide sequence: TGCGCCAGCAGCTTGGACCGTGCCGCCTACGAGCAGTACTTC. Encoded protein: CASSLDRAAYEQYF. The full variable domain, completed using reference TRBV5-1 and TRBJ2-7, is KAGVTQTPRYLIKTRGQQVTLSCSPISGHRSVSWYQQTPGQGLQFLFEYFSETQRNKGNFPGRFSGRQFSNSRSEMNVSTLELGDSALYLCASSLDRAAYEQYFGPGTRLTVT.

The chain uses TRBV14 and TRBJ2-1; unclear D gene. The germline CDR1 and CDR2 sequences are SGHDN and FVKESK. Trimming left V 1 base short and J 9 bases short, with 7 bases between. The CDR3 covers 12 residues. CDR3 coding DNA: TGTGCCAGCAGCCAAGTATTAAGTGAGCAGTTCTTC. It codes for CASSQVLSEQFF.

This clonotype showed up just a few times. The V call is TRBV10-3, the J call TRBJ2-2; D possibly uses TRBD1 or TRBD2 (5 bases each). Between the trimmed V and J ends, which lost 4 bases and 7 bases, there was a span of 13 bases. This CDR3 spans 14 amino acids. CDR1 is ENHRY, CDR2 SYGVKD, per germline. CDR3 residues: CAISALAGSGELFF. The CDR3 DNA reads TGTGCCATCAGTGCTCTAGCAGGGAGCGGGGAGCTGTTTTTT.

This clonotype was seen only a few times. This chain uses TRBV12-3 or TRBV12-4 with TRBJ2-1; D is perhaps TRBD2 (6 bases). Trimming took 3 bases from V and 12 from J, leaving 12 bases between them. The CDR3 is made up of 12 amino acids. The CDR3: CASSLGLALQFF. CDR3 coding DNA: TGTGCCAGCAGTTTGGGTCTAGCGCTGCAGTTCTTC.

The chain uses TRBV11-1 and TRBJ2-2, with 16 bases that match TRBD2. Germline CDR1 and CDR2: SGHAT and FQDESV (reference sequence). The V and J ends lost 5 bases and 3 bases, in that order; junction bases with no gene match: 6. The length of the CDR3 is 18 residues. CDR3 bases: TGTGCCAGCAGCGGGGGACTAGCGGGAGGGCCTTACACCGGGGAGCTGTTTTTT. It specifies CASSGGLAGGPYTGELFF. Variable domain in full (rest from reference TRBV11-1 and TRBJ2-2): EAEVAQSPRYKITEKSQAVAFWCDPISGHATLYWYRQILGQGPELLVQFQDESVVDDSQLPKDRFSAERLKGVDSTLKIQPAELGDSAMYLCASSGGLAGGPYTGELFFGEGSRLTVL.

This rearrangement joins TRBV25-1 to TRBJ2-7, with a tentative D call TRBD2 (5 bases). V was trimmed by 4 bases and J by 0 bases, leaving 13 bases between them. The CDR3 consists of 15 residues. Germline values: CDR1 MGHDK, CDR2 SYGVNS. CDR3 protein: CASSVGGRSSYEQYF. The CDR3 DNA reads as TGTGCCAGCAGTGTGGGCGGGCGGAGCTCCTACGAGCAGTACTTC.

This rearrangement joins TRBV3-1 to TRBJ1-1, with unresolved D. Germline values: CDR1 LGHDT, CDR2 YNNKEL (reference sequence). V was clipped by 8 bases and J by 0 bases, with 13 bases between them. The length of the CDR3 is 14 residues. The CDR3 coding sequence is TGTGCCAGCGGCCGAGGTAGGATGAACACTGAAGCTTTCTTT. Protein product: CASGRGRMNTEAFF.

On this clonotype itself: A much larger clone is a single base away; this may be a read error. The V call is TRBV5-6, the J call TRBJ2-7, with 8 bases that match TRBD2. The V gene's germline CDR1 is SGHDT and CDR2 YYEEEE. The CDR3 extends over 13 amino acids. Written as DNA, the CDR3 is TGTGCCGGCAGCTTGGCGGGGGGAGGCGAGCAGTACTTC. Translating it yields CAGSLAGGGEQYF.

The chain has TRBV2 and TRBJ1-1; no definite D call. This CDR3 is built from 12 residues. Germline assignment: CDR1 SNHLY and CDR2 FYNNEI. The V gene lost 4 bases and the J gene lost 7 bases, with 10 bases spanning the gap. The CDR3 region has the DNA TGTGCCAGCAGTGTATCGGGATTTGAAGCTTTCTTT. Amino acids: CASSVSGFEAFF.

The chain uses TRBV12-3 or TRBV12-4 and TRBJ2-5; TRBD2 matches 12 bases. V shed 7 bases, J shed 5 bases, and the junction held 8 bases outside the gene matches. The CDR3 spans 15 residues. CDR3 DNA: TGTGCCAGCACCGTCGGGACTAGCGGGCTGGAGACCCAGTACTTC. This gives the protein CASTVGTSGLETQYF.

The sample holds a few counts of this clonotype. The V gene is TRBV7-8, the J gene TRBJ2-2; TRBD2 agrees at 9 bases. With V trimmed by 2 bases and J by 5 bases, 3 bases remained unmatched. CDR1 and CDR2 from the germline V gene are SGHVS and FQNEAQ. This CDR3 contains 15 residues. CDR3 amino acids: CASSLLAGWTGELFF. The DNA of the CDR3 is TGTGCCAGCAGCTTACTAGCGGGATGGACCGGGGAGCTGTTTTTT.

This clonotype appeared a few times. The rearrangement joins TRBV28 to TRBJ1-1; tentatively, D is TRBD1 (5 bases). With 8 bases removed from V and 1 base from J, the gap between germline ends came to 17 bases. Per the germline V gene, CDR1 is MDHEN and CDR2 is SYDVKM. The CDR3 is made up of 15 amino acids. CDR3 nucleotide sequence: TGTGCCAGCCGGCTGTTTCTGGGGACGAACACTGAAGCTTTCTTT. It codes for CASRLFLGTNTEAFF.

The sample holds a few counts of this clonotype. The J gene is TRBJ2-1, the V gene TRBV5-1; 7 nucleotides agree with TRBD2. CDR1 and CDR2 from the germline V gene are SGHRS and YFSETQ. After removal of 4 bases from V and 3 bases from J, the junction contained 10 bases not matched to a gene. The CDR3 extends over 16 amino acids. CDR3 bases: TGCGCCAGCAGCCCCATGGGAGCTAGCGGCTACAATGAGCAGTTCTTC. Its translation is CASSPMGASGYNEQFF.

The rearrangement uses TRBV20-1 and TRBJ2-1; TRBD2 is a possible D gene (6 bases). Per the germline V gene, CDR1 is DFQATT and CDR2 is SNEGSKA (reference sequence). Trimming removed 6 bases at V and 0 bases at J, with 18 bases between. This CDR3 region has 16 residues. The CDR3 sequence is CSALLKRASSYNEQFF. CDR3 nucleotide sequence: TGCAGTGCCCTTCTAAAGCGGGCCAGCTCCTACAATGAGCAGTTCTTC.

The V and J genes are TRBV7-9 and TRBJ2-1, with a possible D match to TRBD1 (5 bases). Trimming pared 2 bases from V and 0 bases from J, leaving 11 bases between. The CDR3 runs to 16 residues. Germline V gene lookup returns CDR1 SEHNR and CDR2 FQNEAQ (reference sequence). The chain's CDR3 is CASSLRLDSSYNEQFF. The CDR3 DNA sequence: TGTGCCAGCAGCTTAAGGCTTGACAGCTCCTACAATGAGCAGTTCTTC. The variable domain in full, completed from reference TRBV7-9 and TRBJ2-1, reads DTGVSQNPRHKITKRGQNVTFRCDPISEHNRLYWYRQTLGQGPEFLTYFQNEAQLEKSRLLSDRFSAERPKGSFSTLEIQRTEQGDSAMYLCASSLRLDSSYNEQFFGPGTRLTVL.

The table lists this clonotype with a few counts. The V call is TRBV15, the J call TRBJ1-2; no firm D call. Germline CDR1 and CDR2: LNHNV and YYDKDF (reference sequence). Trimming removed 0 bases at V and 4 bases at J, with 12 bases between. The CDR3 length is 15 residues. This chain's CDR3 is CATSRDYYTGYGYTF. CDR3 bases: TGTGCCACCAGCAGAGATTATTACACGGGCTATGGCTACACCTTC.

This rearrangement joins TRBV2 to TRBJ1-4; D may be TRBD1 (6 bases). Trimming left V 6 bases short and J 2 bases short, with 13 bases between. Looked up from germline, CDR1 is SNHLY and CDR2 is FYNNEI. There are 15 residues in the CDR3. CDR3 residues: CASRPDRSTNEKLFF. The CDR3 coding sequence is TGTGCCAGCAGGCCTGACAGGTCGACTAATGAAAAACTGTTTTTT.

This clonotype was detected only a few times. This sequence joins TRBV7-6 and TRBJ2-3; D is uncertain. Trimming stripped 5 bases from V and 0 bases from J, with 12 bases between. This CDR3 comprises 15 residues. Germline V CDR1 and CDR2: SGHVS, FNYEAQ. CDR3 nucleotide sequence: TGTGCCAGCAGCATATCAACTTCTAGCACAGATACGCAGTATTTT. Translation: CASSISTSSTDTQYF.

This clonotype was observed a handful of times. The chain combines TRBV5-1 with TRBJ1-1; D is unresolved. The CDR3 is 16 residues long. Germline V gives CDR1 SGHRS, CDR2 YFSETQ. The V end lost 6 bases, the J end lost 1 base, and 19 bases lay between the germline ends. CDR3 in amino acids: CASTLGGFRGNTEAFF. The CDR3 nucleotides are TGCGCCAGCACCCTTGGAGGGTTCAGAGGGAACACTGAAGCTTTCTTT.

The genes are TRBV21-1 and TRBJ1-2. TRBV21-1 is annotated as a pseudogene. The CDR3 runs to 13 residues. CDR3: CASSKGPKGGYTF. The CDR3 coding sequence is TGTGCCAGCAGCAAAGGACCAAAGGGAGGCTACACCTTC.